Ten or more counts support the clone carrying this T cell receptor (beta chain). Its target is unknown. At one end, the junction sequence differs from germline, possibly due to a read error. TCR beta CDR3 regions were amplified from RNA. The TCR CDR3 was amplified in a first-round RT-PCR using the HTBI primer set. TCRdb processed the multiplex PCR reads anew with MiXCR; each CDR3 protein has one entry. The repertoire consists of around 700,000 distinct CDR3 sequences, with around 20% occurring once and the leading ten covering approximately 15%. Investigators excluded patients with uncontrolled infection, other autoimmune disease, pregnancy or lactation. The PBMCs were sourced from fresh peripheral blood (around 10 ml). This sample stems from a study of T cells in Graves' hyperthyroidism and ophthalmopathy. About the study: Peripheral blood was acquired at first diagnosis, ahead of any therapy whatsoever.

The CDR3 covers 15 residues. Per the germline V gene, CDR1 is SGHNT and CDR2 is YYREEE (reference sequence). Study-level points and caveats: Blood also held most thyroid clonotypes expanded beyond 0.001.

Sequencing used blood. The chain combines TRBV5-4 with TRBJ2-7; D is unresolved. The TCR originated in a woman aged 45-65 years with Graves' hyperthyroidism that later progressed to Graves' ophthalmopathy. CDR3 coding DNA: TGTGCCAGCAGCTTCAGAACAGATCCCTCCCACGAGCAGTACTTC. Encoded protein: CASSFRTDPSHEQYF.